The 7 T cell receptor beta chains listed next were all sequenced from one sample in a study of blood T cell repertoires in COVID-19. The method was immunoSEQ multiplex PCR; TCRdb's version includes in-frame clones alone and lacks a portion of them. The table includes approximately 150,000 clones, over 70% detected once. The sequencing input was PBMCs or T cells enriched from blood (not recorded which). All receptors come from a man in his 70s who had been exposed to COVID-19.

The chain is built from TRBV5-5 and TRBJ2-2; unclear D gene. Germline V gene lookup returns CDR1 SGHKS and CDR2 YYEKEE (reference sequence). V lost 5 bases to trimming and J lost 5 bases, with 7 bases between them. The CDR3 length is 12 residues. DNA for the CDR3: TGTGCCAGCAGACTAATAACCGGGGAGCTGTTTTTT. This codes for CASRLITGELFF.

The chain joins TRBV7-2 to TRBJ2-5; 7 bases line up with TRBD2. V dropped 2 bases and J dropped 2; count of bases not matched to a gene: 8. The CDR3 runs 16 residues. The germline V gene encodes CDR1 SGHTA and CDR2 FQGNSA. The CDR3 loop reads CASSLNGRTRQETQYF. CDR3 DNA sequence: TGTGCCAGCAGCTTAAATGGCCGGACTAGACAAGAGACCCAGTACTTC. The whole variable domain, filled in from reference TRBV7-2 and TRBJ2-5, reads GAGVSQSPSNKVTEKGKDVELRCDPISGHTALYWYRQSLGQGLEFLIYFQGNSAPDKSGLPSDRFSAERTGGSVSTLTIQRTQQEDSAVYLCASSLNGRTRQETQYFGPGTRLLVL.

This rearrangement joins TRBV18 to TRBJ2-7; weak D call: TRBD2 (5 bases). This CDR3 has 16 residues. Germline assignment: CDR1 KGHSH and CDR2 LQKENI. V was pared by 4 bases and J by 2 bases, with 18 bases between. This CDR3 is CASSRGGSRVAYEQYF. The CDR3 DNA reads as TGTGCCAGCTCACGAGGAGGAAGTCGCGTAGCCTACGAGCAGTACTTC.

This rearrangement joins TRBV9 to TRBJ2-3; 14 nucleotides match TRBD2. The CDR3 runs to 16 residues. Trimming cost V 4 bases and J 4 bases; bases outside gene matches: 5. The germline CDR1 and CDR2 sequences are SGDLS and YYNGEE. CDR3 DNA sequence: TGTGCCAGCAGCCCCCGACTAGCGGGAGGGTCAGATACGCAGTATTTT. Translated, it gives CASSPRLAGGSDTQYF.

In its sample, this clone was seen once. V usage is TRBV19 and J usage is TRBJ1-3; D is uncertain. Germline CDR1 is LNHDA and CDR2 is SQIVND (reference sequence). The CDR3 spans 14 residues. Trimming removed 3 bases at V and 6 bases at J, with 12 bases between. The CDR3 bases are TGTGCCAGTAGTATTGGCGGCCCAGAAAACACCATATATTTT. This encodes CASSIGGPENTIYF.

In this sample, this clone turned up a few times. V and J are TRBV7-2 and TRBJ2-7; tentatively, D is TRBD2 (5 bases). This CDR3 spans 11 amino acids. CDR1 is SGHTA, CDR2 FQGNSA, per germline. The V and J ends lost 4 bases and 6 bases respectively, with 7 bases between them. CDR3: CASSWESEQYF. CDR3 bases: TGTGCCAGCAGCTGGGAGAGCGAGCAGTACTTC.

The V call is TRBV6-5, the J call TRBJ1-5; D is unresolved. The germline V gene has CDR1 MNHEY and CDR2 SVGAGI. There are 16 residues in the CDR3. The ends were cut back, 2 bases at V and 0 bases at J, with 11 bases in the middle. DNA for the CDR3: TGTGCCAGCAGTTACCGGGAGCAGGATAGCAATCAGCCCCAGCATTTT. Its translation: CASSYREQDSNQPQHF.